Below are 32 T cell receptor beta chains sequenced from a single sample in a study of T-cell memory formation after mild COVID-19. Each CDR3 protein is one row after TCRdb ran MiXCR on the 5' RACE reads. The table records some 210,000 distinct CDR3 sequences, around 16% of them present only once. The sequencing sample was made of PBMCs or a T cell subset sorted from them (not recorded which). These receptors all come from an adult woman who had mild COVID-19 (a few samples of this study predate the infection). Cell type and time point are not known.

The rearrangement joins TRBV6-1 to TRBJ2-5; D is perhaps TRBD1 (6 bases). The CDR3 extends over 13 amino acids. CDR1 and CDR2 (germline): MNHNS, SASEGT. V dropped 6 bases and J dropped 5 bases, with 13 bases sitting between them. The CDR3 DNA is TGTGCCAGCAGAACAGGGATGAGGGAGACCCAGTACTTC. Its protein product is CASRTGMRETQYF.

This rearrangement joins TRBV5-1 to TRBJ2-3; 11 positions agree with TRBD2. CDR1 is SGHRS, CDR2 YFSETQ, per germline. J gave up 1 base and V 7 bases, and 17 bases lay outside the gene matches. The CDR3 runs 19 residues. This CDR3 reads CASLPGQKTSGARTDTQYF. In DNA form, the CDR3 reads TGCGCCAGCCTCCCGGGACAAAAGACTAGCGGGGCCCGCACAGATACGCAGTATTTT. Filled out from reference TRBV5-1 and TRBJ2-3, the complete variable domain reads KAGVTQTPRYLIKTRGQQVTLSCSPISGHRSVSWYQQTPGQGLQFLFEYFSETQRNKGNFPGRFSGRQFSNSRSEMNVSTLELGDSALYLCASLPGQKTSGARTDTQYFGPGTRLTVL.

This clonotype was detected a few times. This chain links TRBV6-5 with TRBJ1-4; maybe TRBD1 (6 bases). From germline, CDR1 is MNHEY and CDR2 SVGAGI. The CDR3 loop spans 14 amino acids. Trimming shortened V by 6 bases and J by 6 bases, and 14 bases separated the two germline ends. The CDR3 DNA follows: TGTGCCAGCAGCCAAACAGGGACGGATGAAAAACTGTTTTTT. Residues: CASSQTGTDEKLFF.

This chain uses TRBV12-3 or TRBV12-4 with TRBJ1-3; D gene uncertain. Trimming pared 2 bases from V and 2 bases from J, leaving 10 bases between. This CDR3 has 15 residues. CDR3 nucleotide sequence: TGTGCCAGCAGTTTACCAGGTCGCGCTGGAAACACCATATATTTT. Translation gives CASSLPGRAGNTIYF.

V gene TRBV3-1 combines with J gene TRBJ1-4, with TRBD1 as a possible D gene (6 bases). Germline CDR1 is LGHDT and CDR2 is YNNKEL (reference sequence). Between the trimmed V and J ends, which lost 1 base and 2 bases, there was a span of 8 bases. This CDR3 region has 15 residues. The CDR3 region is CASSQGGATNEKLFF. The CDR3 nucleotides read TGTGCCAGCAGCCAAGGGGGGGCCACTAATGAAAAACTGTTTTTT.

This chain links TRBV9 with TRBJ2-3; tentative D call: TRBD2 (6 bases). The CDR3 spans 15 residues. Trimming took 0 bases from V and 1 from J, leaving 9 bases between them. Germline CDR1 and CDR2: SGDLS and YYNGEE. Here the CDR3 reads CASSVVASGTDTQYF. The CDR3 coding sequence is TGTGCCAGCAGCGTAGTGGCTAGCGGCACAGATACGCAGTATTTT.

The chain links TRBV7-9 to TRBJ2-3; D possibly matches TRBD1 or TRBD2 (5 bases each). Trimming stripped 4 bases from V and 3 bases from J, with 14 bases between. The CDR3 length is 15 residues. Germline V gene lookup returns CDR1 SEHNR and CDR2 FQNEAQ (reference sequence). Written as DNA, the CDR3 is TGTGCCAGCAGCTGGGACGGAGCGAGGACAGATACGCAGTATTTT. Amino acids: CASSWDGARTDTQYF.

This clonotype was recorded many times. This chain joins TRBV24-1 and TRBJ2-7, with D unresolved. Trimming removed 4 bases at V and 3 bases at J, with 6 bases between. CDR3 length: 12 amino acids. Per germline, CDR1 KGHDR and CDR2 SFDVKD. The CDR3 region is CATSEQRYEQYF. DNA of the CDR3: TGTGCCACCAGTGAACAGCGCTACGAGCAGTACTTC.

This clonotype was counted only a few times. The genes are TRBV3-1 and TRBJ2-1; D may be TRBD2 (5 bases). The V end lost 0 bases, the J end lost 7 bases, and 13 bases lay between the germline ends. The CDR3 runs to 15 residues. In germline, CDR1 is LGHDT, CDR2 YNNKEL (reference sequence). Written as DNA, the CDR3 is TGTGCCAGCAGCCAAGAGCCAGCAGCGGCGAATGAGCAGTTCTTC. Encoded protein: CASSQEPAAANEQFF.

This sequence joins TRBV4-1 and TRBJ2-7, with D unclear. CDR3 size: 14 residues. Germline CDR1 MGHRA, CDR2 YSYEKL. V was cut by 0 bases and J by 1 base, with 7 bases left in between. The CDR3 loop reads CASSQEASSYEQYV. The CDR3 coding sequence is TGCGCCAGCAGCCAAGAGGCGAGTTCCTACGAGCAGTACGTC.

A few counts support this clonotype. The chain recombines TRBV6-2 or TRBV6-3 with TRBJ1-1; D is uncertain. The CDR3 sequence is 13 residues long. CDR1 is MNHEY and CDR2 is SVGEGT in the germline V gene. Trimming cost V 5 bases and J 1 base, with 8 bases left between them. The CDR3: CASSGAANTEAFF. As DNA, the CDR3 is TGTGCCAGCAGTGGAGCAGCGAACACTGAAGCTTTCTTT.

The chain combines TRBV12-3 or TRBV12-4 with TRBJ2-7; 7 bases are shared with TRBD1. With 5 bases clipped from V and 5 bases from J, the junction kept 9 bases outside the gene matches. This CDR3 spans 14 amino acids. CDR3 region: CASSLDRPQDEQYF. The CDR3 DNA is TGTGCCAGCAGTCTGGACAGGCCCCAGGACGAGCAGTACTTC.

A few counts support this clonotype. The chain uses TRBV6-5 and TRBJ1-4; TRBD1 matches 8 bases. Germline lookup yields CDR1 MNHEY and CDR2 SVGAGI. This CDR3 has 17 amino acids. Unmatched junction bases numbered 5, after V lost 0 bases and J lost 2 bases. CDR3 protein: CASSYSLGQATNEKLFF. The CDR3 DNA reads TGTGCCAGCAGTTACTCATTGGGACAGGCGACTAATGAAAAACTGTTTTTT.

This clonotype was picked up a small number of times. The gene calls are TRBV4-2 and TRBJ1-5, with a tentative D call TRBD1 (5 bases). V dropped 0 bases and J dropped 2 bases, with 8 bases sitting between them. The germline V gene has CDR1 LGHNA and CDR2 YNFKEQ. This CDR3 is built from 15 residues. The CDR3 nucleotides read TGTGCCAGCAGCCAAGAGTGGGGCCGCAATCAGCCCCAGCATTTT. Protein: CASSQEWGRNQPQHF.

V usage is TRBV7-8 and J usage is TRBJ1-1; possible D gene TRBD1, 5 bases. The CDR3 runs to 17 residues. The V gene's germline CDR1 is SGHVS and CDR2 FQNEAQ. Trimming cost V 2 bases and J 1 base, with 17 bases left between them. In DNA, the CDR3 is TGTGCCAGCAGCTTAAGGATTCCGGGACGGGGGAACACTGAAGCTTTCTTT. This translates into CASSLRIPGRGNTEAFF.

This clonotype has a count of ten or more. The chain joins TRBV20-1 to TRBJ2-5; D is possibly TRBD1 (6 bases). V was shortened by 3 bases and J by 2 bases, with 19 bases between the two germline ends. The V gene's germline CDR1 is DFQATT and CDR2 SNEGSKA (reference sequence). The CDR3 sequence is 16 residues long. This chain's CDR3 is CSASRRFRDKQETQYF. In DNA form, the CDR3 reads TGCAGTGCTAGCCGTCGGTTCCGGGACAAACAAGAGACCCAGTACTTC.

Only a few counts were recorded for this clonotype. The chain employs TRBV5-1 and TRBJ2-3; tentatively, D is TRBD2 (5 bases). Trimming pared 4 bases from V and 0 bases from J, leaving 15 bases between. The CDR3 is 16 amino acids. CDR1 is SGHRS and CDR2 is YFSETQ in the germline V gene. The chain's CDR3 is CASSGKGLSSTDTQYF. CDR3 DNA: TGCGCCAGCAGCGGAAAAGGACTTTCTAGCACAGATACGCAGTATTTT.

This clonotype has a count of ten or more. The chain combines TRBV5-1 with TRBJ2-7, with 13 bases identical to TRBD2. CDR3 length equals 15 residues. V lost 4 bases and J lost 7; bases outside the gene matches: 8. The germline gives CDR1 SGHRS, CDR2 YFSETQ. The CDR3 protein is CASSLLAGGPVEQYF. CDR3 DNA sequence: TGCGCCAGCAGCCTACTAGCGGGAGGGCCGGTAGAGCAGTACTTC.

The J gene is TRBJ2-3, the V gene TRBV12-3 or TRBV12-4, with TRBD1 matching over 9 bases. The ends lost 6 bases at V and 4 bases at J; junction bases unmatched: 11. The CDR3 covers 16 residues. CDR3 nucleotide sequence: TGTGCCAGCAGCGGATCCGGGACAGGGATTTCAGATACGCAGTATTTT. Its protein is CASSGSGTGISDTQYF.

The chain has TRBV7-3 and TRBJ1-1, with a weak D call TRBD1 (6 bases). This CDR3 has 13 amino acids. Deletions cut 4 bases from V and 1 base from J, with 7 bases between. Looked up from germline, CDR1 is SGHTA and CDR2 is FQGTGA. In DNA, the CDR3 is TGTGCCAGCAGCTCGGACAGGAACACTGAAGCTTTCTTT. This encodes CASSSDRNTEAFF.

The chain carries TRBV12-3 or TRBV12-4 and TRBJ2-3; 7 bases map to TRBD2. The ends lost 4 bases at V and 8 bases at J; junction bases unmatched: 15. The CDR3 consists of 16 residues. Here the CDR3 reads CASSSRTSAPHLTQYF. CDR3 DNA sequence: TGTGCCAGCAGTTCGCGCACTAGCGCTCCCCACCTTACGCAGTATTTT.

This clonotype was detected only a few times. V usage is TRBV27 and J usage is TRBJ2-1; 7 bases align to TRBD1. Germline assignment: CDR1 MNHEY and CDR2 SMNVEV (reference sequence). CDR3 length equals 14 residues. J gave up 6 bases and V 6 bases, and 8 bases lay outside the gene matches. The CDR3 DNA follows: TGTGCCAGCAGCCGGAGAGAGGGGGCCAATGAGCAGTTCTTC. Its translation: CASSRREGANEQFF.

V gene TRBV5-1 combines with J gene TRBJ1-6; D uncertain. The germline V gene encodes CDR1 SGHRS and CDR2 YFSETQ. CDR3 length: 13 residues. Between the trimmed V and J ends, which lost 0 bases and 7 bases, there was a span of 5 bases. The CDR3 protein is CASSLGQNSPLHF. In DNA, the CDR3 is TGCGCCAGCAGCTTGGGACAAAATTCACCCCTCCACTTT.

The chain has TRBV6-1 and TRBJ2-3; D is unresolved. The CDR3 contains 16 residues. Germline CDR1 reads MNHNS; CDR2 reads SASEGT. The germline V and J ends were trimmed by 1 base and 2 bases, with 13 bases remaining between them. The CDR3 loop is CASSEDLIWNTDTQYF. The CDR3 DNA is TGTGCCAGCAGTGAAGATCTGATCTGGAACACAGATACGCAGTATTTT.

This chain links TRBV29-1 with TRBJ1-2, with 7 bases fitting TRBD1. This CDR3 is built from 15 residues. Germline loops: CDR1 SQVTM, CDR2 ANQGSEA. The junction had 10 bases not matched to a gene; V was cut back by 3 bases and J by 3 bases. The CDR3 DNA sequence: TGCAGCGTTGATCCCCGGGACAGTCGAGACTATGGCTACACCTTC. This codes for CSVDPRDSRDYGYTF. The complete variable domain, with remaining parts taken from reference TRBV29-1 and TRBJ1-2, reads SAVISQKPSRDICQRGTSLTIQCQVDSQVTMMFWYRQQPGQSLTLIATANQGSEATYESGFVIDKFPISRPNLTFSTLTVSNMSPEDSSIYLCSVDPRDSRDYGYTFGSGTRLTVV.

This clonotype was observed a handful of times. This sequence joins TRBV12-3 or TRBV12-4 and TRBJ1-5; 8 bases map to TRBD1. Unmatched junction bases numbered 4, after V lost 6 bases and J lost 6 bases. This CDR3 region has 13 residues. In DNA form, the CDR3 reads TGTGCCAGCAGGCAGGGGGCTGGTCAGCCCCAGCATTTT. Its protein product is CASRQGAGQPQHF.

This clonotype was seen more than once but under ten times. The J gene is TRBJ2-3, the V gene TRBV15, with D unclear. There are 13 residues in the CDR3. Germline CDR1 is LNHNV and CDR2 is YYDKDF (reference sequence). V shed 0 bases and J shed 4 bases, with 5 bases lying between them. The CDR3 is CATSRDWADTQYF. The CDR3 nucleotides are TGTGCCACCAGCAGAGATTGGGCAGATACGCAGTATTTT. Full variable domain (outside the CDR3, taken from reference TRBV15 and TRBJ2-3): DAMVIQNPRYQVTQFGKPVTLSCSQTLNHNVMYWYQQKSSQAPKLLFHYYDKDFNNEADTPDNFQSRRPNTSFCFLDIRSPGLGDTAMYLCATSRDWADTQYFGPGTRLTVL.

The chain has TRBV6-5 and TRBJ1-6, with D tentatively TRBD1 (6 bases). The V gene's germline CDR1 is MNHEY and CDR2 SVGAGI. This CDR3 has 14 residues. V lost 0 bases, J lost 7 bases, and 7 bases lay in between. The chain's CDR3 is CASSYSGANSPLHF. The CDR3 DNA follows: TGTGCCAGCAGTTACTCGGGGGCCAATTCACCCCTCCACTTT.

V gene TRBV3-1 combines with J gene TRBJ1-1; D gene uncertain. This CDR3 is 14 amino acids long. Germline values: CDR1 LGHDT, CDR2 YNNKEL (reference sequence). The V end was cut by 3 bases, the J end by 5 bases, with 13 bases between. The chain's CDR3 is CASSHTGVGTEAFF. CDR3 sequence (DNA): TGTGCCAGCAGCCACACTGGGGTGGGTACTGAAGCTTTCTTT. The full variable domain, with the rest looked up from reference TRBV3-1 and TRBJ1-1, is DTAVSQTPKYLVTQMGNDKSIKCEQNLGHDTMYWYKQDSKKFLKIMFSYNNKELIINETVPNRFSPKSPDKAHLNLHINSLELGDSAVYFCASSHTGVGTEAFFGQGTRLTVV.

J is TRBJ1-3 and V is TRBV29-1, with 7 bases lining up with TRBD1. V was clipped by 0 bases and J by 0 bases; unmatched bases: 11. The germline CDR1 and CDR2 sequences are SQVTM and ANQGSEA. The CDR3 length is 18 residues. The CDR3 DNA sequence: TGCAGCGTTGAAGATCGGCAGACAGGGTTGGGCTCTGGAAACACCATATATTTT. It yields the protein CSVEDRQTGLGSGNTIYF.

This clonotype was recorded many times. The chain carries TRBV5-1 and TRBJ2-3; D unclear. The CDR3 contains 13 residues. Germline V lookup: CDR1 SGHRS, CDR2 YFSETQ. Trimming removed 5 bases at V and 5 bases at J, with 12 bases between. CDR3 nucleotide sequence: TGCGCCAGCAGGACGGACGCAGGAGATACGCAGTATTTT. It is translated as CASRTDAGDTQYF. Full variable domain (remainder filled in from reference TRBV5-1 and TRBJ2-3): KAGVTQTPRYLIKTRGQQVTLSCSPISGHRSVSWYQQTPGQGLQFLFEYFSETQRNKGNFPGRFSGRQFSNSRSEMNVSTLELGDSALYLCASRTDAGDTQYFGPGTRLTVL.

The V call is TRBV12-5, the J call TRBJ1-1, with 7 bases matching TRBD1. CDR3 length: 17 residues. CDR1 and CDR2 (germline): LGHNT, FRNRAP. V lost 0 bases and J lost 5; bases outside the gene matches: 12. The CDR3: CASGLVLRQGRWTEAFF. The CDR3 DNA follows: TGTGCTAGTGGTTTGGTACTTCGACAGGGTCGGTGGACTGAAGCTTTCTTT.